A selection of T cell receptor beta chains follows, all from one sample in a study of Ad26.COV2.S vaccination and SARS-CoV-2 variants. Data came from immunoSEQ multiplex PCR; TCRdb stores just in-frame clones and leaves some out. The table shows about 680,000 clones, with roughly 90% occurring only once. The sequencing used peripheral blood, collected in a trial of Ad26.COV2.S vaccine versus placebo. The receptor set was obtained from a person between 18 and 65 years old who received the Ad26.COV2.S COVID-19 vaccine or a placebo. CDR3s leave out the opening cysteine and the closing phenylalanine or tryptophan. Fields, in order: J gene, V gene, CDR3 protein.

j_call: TRBJ2-5; v_call: TRBV7-2; cdr3_aa: ASSLDTEYGTQY
j_call: TRBJ1-5; v_call: TRBV7-8; cdr3_aa: ASSGDSHQPQH
j_call: TRBJ1-2; v_call: TRBV12-3/TRBV12-4; cdr3_aa: ASSESHYGYT
j_call: TRBJ2-7; v_call: TRBV10-1; cdr3_aa: ASSERQAGEQY
j_call: TRBJ2-7; v_call: TRBV9; cdr3_aa: ASSVQTSGIYEQY
j_call: TRBJ2-1; v_call: TRBV9; cdr3_aa: ASSVAGGHDEQF
j_call: TRBJ1-2; v_call: TRBV11-2; cdr3_aa: ASSLDQIGYT
j_call: TRBJ1-1; v_call: TRBV14; cdr3_aa: ASSRRGPGSVTEAF
j_call: TRBJ1-2; v_call: TRBV5-4; cdr3_aa: ASSLEGSGGYT
j_call: TRBJ2-7; v_call: TRBV7-2; cdr3_aa: ASSLGLAYEQY
j_call: TRBJ2-5; v_call: TRBV15; cdr3_aa: ATSRDIGVGETQY
j_call: TRBJ1-1; v_call: TRBV27; cdr3_aa: ASSLGQPNTEAF
j_call: TRBJ1-3; v_call: TRBV30; cdr3_aa: AWSVSGARNTIY